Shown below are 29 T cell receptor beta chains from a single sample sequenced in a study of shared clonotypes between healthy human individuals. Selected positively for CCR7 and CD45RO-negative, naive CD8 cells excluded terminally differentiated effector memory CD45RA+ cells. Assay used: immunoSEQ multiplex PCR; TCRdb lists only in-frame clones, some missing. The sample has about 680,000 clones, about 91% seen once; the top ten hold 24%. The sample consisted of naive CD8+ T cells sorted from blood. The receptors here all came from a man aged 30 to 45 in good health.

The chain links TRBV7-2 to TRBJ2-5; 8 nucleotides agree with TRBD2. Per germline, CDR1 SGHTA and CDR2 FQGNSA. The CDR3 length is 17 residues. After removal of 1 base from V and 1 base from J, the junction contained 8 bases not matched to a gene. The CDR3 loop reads CASSLDTSGRVQETQYF. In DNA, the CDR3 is TGTGCCAGCAGCTTAGATACGAGCGGGAGAGTCCAAGAGACCCAGTACTTC.

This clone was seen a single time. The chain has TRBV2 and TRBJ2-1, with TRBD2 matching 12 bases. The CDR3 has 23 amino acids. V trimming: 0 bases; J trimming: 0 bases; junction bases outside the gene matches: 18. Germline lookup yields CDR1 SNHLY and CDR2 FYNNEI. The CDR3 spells CASSEAVPALAGGLAISYNEQFF. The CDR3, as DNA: TGTGCCAGCAGTGAAGCGGTTCCGGCCCTAGCGGGAGGGTTAGCCATCTCCTACAATGAGCAGTTCTTC.

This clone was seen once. The CDR3 loop reads CASSLGGQGTSYEQYF. The CDR3 DNA reads as TGTGCCAGCAGTTTAGGTGGGCAGGGGACATCCTACGAGCAGTACTTC. The chain recombines TRBV28 with TRBJ2-7, with D maybe TRBD1 (6 bases). CDR1 and CDR2 (germline): MDHEN, SYDVKM. CDR3 length: 16 residues. V was clipped by 2 bases and J by 1 base, with 15 bases between them.

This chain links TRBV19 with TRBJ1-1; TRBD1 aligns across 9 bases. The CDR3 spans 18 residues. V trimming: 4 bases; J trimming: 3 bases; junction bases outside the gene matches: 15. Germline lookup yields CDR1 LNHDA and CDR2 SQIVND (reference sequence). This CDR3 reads CASSTRDRVKIGDTEAFF. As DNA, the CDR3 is TGTGCCAGTAGTACGCGGGACAGGGTAAAGATTGGGGACACTGAAGCTTTCTTT. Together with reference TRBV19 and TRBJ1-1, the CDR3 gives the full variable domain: DGGITQSPKYLFRKEGQNVTLSCEQNLNHDAMYWYRQDPGQGLRLIYYSQIVNDFQKGDIAEGYSVSREKKESFPLTVTSAQKNPTAFYLCASSTRDRVKIGDTEAFFGQGTRLTVV.

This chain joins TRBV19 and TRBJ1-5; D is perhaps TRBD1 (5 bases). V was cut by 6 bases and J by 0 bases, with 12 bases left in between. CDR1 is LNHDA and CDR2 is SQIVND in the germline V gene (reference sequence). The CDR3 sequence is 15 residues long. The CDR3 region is CASRPGSASNQPQHF. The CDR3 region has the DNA TGTGCCAGTAGACCAGGGTCAGCTAGCAATCAGCCCCAGCATTTT. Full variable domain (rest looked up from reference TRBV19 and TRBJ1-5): DGGITQSPKYLFRKEGQNVTLSCEQNLNHDAMYWYRQDPGQGLRLIYYSQIVNDFQKGDIAEGYSVSREKKESFPLTVTSAQKNPTAFYLCASRPGSASNQPQHFGDGTRLSIL.

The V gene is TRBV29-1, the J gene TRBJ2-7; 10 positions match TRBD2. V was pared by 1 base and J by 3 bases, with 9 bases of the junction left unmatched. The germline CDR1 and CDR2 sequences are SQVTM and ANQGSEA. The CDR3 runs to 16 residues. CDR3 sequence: CSVEVSSGGLIYEQYF. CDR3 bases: TGCAGCGTTGAAGTGTCTAGCGGGGGCCTCATCTACGAGCAGTACTTC.

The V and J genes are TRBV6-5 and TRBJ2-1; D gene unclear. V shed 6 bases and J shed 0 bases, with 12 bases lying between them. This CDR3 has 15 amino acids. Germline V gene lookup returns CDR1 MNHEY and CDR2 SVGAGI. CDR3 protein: CASSLDRPSYNEQFF. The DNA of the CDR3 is TGTGCCAGCAGCCTAGACCGGCCCTCCTACAATGAGCAGTTCTTC.

The CDR3, as DNA: TGTGCCAGTAGCGCCGCCAACCCCTACGAGCAGTACTTC. It specifies CASSAANPYEQYF. The genes are TRBV19 and TRBJ2-7; D unresolved. The CDR3 covers 13 residues. CDR1 is LNHDA, CDR2 SQIVND, per germline (reference sequence). The V end was cut by 6 bases, the J end by 2 bases, with 11 bases between.

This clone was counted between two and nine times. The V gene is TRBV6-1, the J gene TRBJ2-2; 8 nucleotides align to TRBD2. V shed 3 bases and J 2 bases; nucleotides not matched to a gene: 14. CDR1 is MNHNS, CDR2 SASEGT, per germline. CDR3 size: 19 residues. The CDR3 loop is CASSETGGRWTLNTGELFF. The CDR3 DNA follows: TGTGCCAGCAGTGAGACGGGAGGGAGATGGACCTTAAACACCGGGGAGCTGTTTTTT.

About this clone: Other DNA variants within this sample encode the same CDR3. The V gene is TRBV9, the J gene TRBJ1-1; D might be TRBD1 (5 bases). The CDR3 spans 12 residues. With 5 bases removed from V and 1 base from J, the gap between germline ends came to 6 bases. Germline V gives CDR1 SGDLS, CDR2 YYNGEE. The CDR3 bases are TGTGCCAGCAGTGACAGGAACACTGAAGCTTTCTTT. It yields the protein CASSDRNTEAFF.

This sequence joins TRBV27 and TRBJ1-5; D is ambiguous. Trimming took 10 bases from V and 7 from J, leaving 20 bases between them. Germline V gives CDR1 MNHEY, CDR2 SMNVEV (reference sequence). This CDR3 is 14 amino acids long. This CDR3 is CATSRSPEWQPQHF. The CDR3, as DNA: TGTGCCACCAGCAGGTCCCCTGAGTGGCAGCCCCAGCATTTT.

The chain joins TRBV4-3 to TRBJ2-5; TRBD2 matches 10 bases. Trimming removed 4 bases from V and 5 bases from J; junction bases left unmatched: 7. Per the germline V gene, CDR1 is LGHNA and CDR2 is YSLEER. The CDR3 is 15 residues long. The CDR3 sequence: CASSPGTSVWETQYF. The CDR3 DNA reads TGCGCCAGCAGCCCCGGGACTAGCGTTTGGGAGACCCAGTACTTC.

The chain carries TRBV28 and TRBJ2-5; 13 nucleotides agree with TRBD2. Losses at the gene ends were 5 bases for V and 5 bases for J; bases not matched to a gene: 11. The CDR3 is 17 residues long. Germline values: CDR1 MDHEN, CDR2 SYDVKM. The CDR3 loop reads CASSGVGLAGVSETQYF. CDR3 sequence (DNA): TGTGCCAGCAGTGGGGTAGGACTAGCGGGAGTTTCGGAGACCCAGTACTTC.

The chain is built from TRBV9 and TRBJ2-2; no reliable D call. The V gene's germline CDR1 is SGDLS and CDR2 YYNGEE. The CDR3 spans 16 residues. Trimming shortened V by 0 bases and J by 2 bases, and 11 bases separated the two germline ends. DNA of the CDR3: TGTGCCAGCAGCGTAGTTAAATCGCTAAACACCGGGGAGCTGTTTTTT. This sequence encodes CASSVVKSLNTGELFF.

CDR3 nucleotide sequence: TGTGCCAGCAGTACGTTTTTAGAGAGTCTGTTCTTC. It encodes CASSTFLESLFF. The rearrangement uses TRBV2 and TRBJ2-1; the D is unclear. V shed 5 bases and J shed 15 bases, with 17 bases lying between them. The CDR3 covers 12 residues. Germline V gene lookup returns CDR1 SNHLY and CDR2 FYNNEI.

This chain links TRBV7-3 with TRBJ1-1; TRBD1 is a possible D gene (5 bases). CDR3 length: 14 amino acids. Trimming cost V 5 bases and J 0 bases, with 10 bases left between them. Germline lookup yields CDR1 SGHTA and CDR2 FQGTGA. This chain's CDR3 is CASSTDSLNTEAFF. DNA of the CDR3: TGTGCCAGCAGCACCGACAGCCTGAACACTGAAGCTTTCTTT.

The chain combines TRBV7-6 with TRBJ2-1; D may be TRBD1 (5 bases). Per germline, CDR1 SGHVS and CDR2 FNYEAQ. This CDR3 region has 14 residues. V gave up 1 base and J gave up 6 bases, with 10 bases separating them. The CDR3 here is CASSLEETVNEQFF. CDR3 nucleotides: TGTGCCAGCAGCTTAGAGGAGACAGTCAATGAGCAGTTCTTC.

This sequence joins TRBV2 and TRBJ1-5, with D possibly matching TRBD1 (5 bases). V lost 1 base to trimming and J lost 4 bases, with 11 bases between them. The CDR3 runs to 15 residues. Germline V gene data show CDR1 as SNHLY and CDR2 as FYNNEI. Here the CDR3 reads CASSEDGAQNQPQHF. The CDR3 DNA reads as TGTGCCAGCAGTGAAGACGGGGCCCAAAATCAGCCCCAGCATTTT.

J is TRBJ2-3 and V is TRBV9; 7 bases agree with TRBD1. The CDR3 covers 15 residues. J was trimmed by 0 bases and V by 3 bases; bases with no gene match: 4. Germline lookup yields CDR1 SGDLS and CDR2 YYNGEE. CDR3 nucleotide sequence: TGTGCCAGCAGCGGGGACAGTCCTAGCACAGATACGCAGTATTTT. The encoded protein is CASSGDSPSTDTQYF. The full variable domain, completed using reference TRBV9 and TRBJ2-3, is DSGVTQTPKHLITATGQRVTLRCSPRSGDLSVYWYQQSLDQGLQFLIQYYNGEERAKGNILERFSAQQFPDLHSELNLSSLELGDSALYFCASSGDSPSTDTQYFGPGTRLTVL.

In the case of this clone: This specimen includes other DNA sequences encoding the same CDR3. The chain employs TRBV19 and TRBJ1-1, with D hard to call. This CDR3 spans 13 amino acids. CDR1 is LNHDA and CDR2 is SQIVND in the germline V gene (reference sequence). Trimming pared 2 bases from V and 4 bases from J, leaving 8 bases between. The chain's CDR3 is CASSISWGTEAFF. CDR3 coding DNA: TGTGCCAGTAGTATAAGTTGGGGCACTGAAGCTTTCTTT.

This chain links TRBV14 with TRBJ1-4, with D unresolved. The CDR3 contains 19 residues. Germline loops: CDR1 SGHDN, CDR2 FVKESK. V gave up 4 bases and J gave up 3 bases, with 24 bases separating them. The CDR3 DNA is TGTGCCAGCAGCCTTCGGGAGTTAAAACCCTGGTTTGCTAATGAAAAACTGTTTTTT. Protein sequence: CASSLRELKPWFANEKLFF. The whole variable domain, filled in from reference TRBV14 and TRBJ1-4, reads EAGVTQFPSHSVIEKGQTVTLRCDPISGHDNLYWYRRVMGKEIKFLLHFVKESKQDESGMPNNRFLAERTGGTYSTLKVQPAELEDSGVYFCASSLRELKPWFANEKLFFGSGTQLSVL.

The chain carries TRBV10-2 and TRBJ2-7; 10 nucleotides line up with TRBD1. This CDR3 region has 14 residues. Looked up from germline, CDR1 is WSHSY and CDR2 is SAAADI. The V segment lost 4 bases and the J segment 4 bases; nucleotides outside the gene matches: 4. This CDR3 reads CASSAGQGPYEQYF. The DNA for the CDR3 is TGCGCCAGCAGTGCGGGACAGGGGCCGTACGAGCAGTACTTC.

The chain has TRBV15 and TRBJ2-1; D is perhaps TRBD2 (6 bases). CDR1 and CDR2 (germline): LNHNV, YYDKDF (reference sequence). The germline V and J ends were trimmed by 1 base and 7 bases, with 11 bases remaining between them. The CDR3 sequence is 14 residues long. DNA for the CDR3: TGTGCCACCAGCAGAGTCTCACTAGCAAATGAGCAGTTCTTC. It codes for CATSRVSLANEQFF.

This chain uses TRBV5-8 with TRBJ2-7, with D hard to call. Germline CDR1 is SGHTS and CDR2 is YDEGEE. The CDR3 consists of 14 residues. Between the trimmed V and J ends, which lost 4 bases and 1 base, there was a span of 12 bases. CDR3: CASSGLGYSYEQYF. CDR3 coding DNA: TGTGCCAGCAGCGGTCTAGGATATTCCTACGAGCAGTACTTC.

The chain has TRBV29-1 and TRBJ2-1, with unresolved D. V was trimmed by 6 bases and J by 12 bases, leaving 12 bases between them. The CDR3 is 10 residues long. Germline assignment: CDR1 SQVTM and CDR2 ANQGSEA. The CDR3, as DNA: TGCAGCGTGCCCGCGGAAGGGCAGTTCTTC. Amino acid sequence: CSVPAEGQFF.

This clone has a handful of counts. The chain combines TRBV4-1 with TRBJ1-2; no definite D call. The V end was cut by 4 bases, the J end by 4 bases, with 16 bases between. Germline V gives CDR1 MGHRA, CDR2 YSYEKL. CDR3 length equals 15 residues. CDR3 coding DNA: TGCGCCAGCAGCCCGACGGGGTCGGAAAGCTATGGCTACACCTTC. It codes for CASSPTGSESYGYTF.

The CDR3 protein is CASSPDTEFENIQYF. The CDR3, as DNA: TGTGCCAGCAGCCCAGACACGGAGTTCGAAAACATTCAGTACTTC. J is TRBJ2-4 and V is TRBV7-9, with no clear D. Germline CDR1 SEHNR, CDR2 FQNEAQ (reference sequence). The V end was cut by 5 bases, the J end by 5 bases, with 16 bases between. The length of the CDR3 is 15 residues.

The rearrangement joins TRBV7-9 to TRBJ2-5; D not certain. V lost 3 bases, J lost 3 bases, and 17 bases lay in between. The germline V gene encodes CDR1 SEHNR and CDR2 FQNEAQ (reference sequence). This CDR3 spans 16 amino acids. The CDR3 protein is CASSFTDNVRKETQYF. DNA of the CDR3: TGTGCCAGCAGCTTTACTGACAACGTTCGAAAAGAGACCCAGTACTTC.

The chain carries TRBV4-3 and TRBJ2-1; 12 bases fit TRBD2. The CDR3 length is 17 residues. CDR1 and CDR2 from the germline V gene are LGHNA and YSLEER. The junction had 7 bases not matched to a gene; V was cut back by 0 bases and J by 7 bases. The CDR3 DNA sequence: TGCGCCAGCAGCCAAGAACGGCTAGCGGGAGGGATGAATGAGCAGTTCTTC. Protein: CASSQERLAGGMNEQFF.